This passage covers 26 T cell receptor beta chains from one sample sequenced in a study of blood T cells in healthy people across ages (dated by TCRdb to about 2015). The receptor library was made with 5' RACE. Sequenced using an Illumina HiSeq 2500. A second PCR of roughly 6 to 11 cycles was run with a J-beta primer mix and a sample-barcoded 5' primer. TCRdb ran its own pipeline on the public reads, namely fastp trimming at Q25 and MiXCR clone calling, and kept in-frame beta chains. Rows with one shared CDR3 protein collapse into an entry with the most common genes and DNA. The sample profile shows approximately 600,000 distinct CDR3 sequences; roughly three fifths of them were found once. The ten largest clones capture about two fifths of the sample. Material for sequencing was blood. The receptors were sampled from a man in his sixties in good health.

This chain connects TRBV7-9 to TRBJ2-4; unclear D gene. The DNA end is a closer match to TRBJ2-7, so the J assignment may be wrong. CDR3 length equals 12 residues. CDR1 and CDR2 from the germline V gene are SEHNR and FQNEAQ (reference sequence). DNA for the CDR3: TGTGCCAGCAGCTTAGGTCTGTCCGAGCAGTACTTC. Protein: CASSLGLSEQYF.

The chain links TRBV25-1 to TRBJ2-5; 7 bases match TRBD1. Germline CDR1 is MGHDK and CDR2 is SYGVNS. V shed 2 bases and J 5 bases; nucleotides not matched to a gene: 11. The CDR3 has 16 residues. The CDR3 sequence: CASSELDTGVVETQYF. Here the CDR3 DNA reads TGTGCCAGCAGTGAACTTGACACAGGGGTTGTTGAGACCCAGTACTTC.

This clonotype has only a few counts. The chain uses TRBV29-1 and TRBJ2-3, with TRBD2 as a possible D gene (5 bases). Germline assignment: CDR1 SQVTM and CDR2 ANQGSEA. Deletions cut 5 bases from V and 0 bases from J, with 9 bases between. The CDR3 length is 13 residues. CDR3 loop: CSVSGSSTDTQYF. Here the CDR3 DNA reads TGCAGCGTTTCTGGGAGTAGCACAGATACGCAGTATTTT.

The V and J genes are TRBV28 and TRBJ2-7; 7 bases map to TRBD1. Germline loops: CDR1 MDHEN, CDR2 SYDVKM. The CDR3 runs to 14 residues. V lost 6 bases and J lost 3; bases outside the gene matches: 8. CDR3 sequence: CASRGQGESYEQYF. The CDR3 DNA sequence: TGTGCCAGCAGGGGGCAGGGGGAAAGCTACGAGCAGTACTTC.

The V and J genes are TRBV2 and TRBJ2-1; TRBD1 agrees at 9 bases. The CDR3 is 16 residues long. The V gene's germline CDR1 is SNHLY and CDR2 FYNNEI. Unmatched junction bases numbered 9, after V lost 3 bases and J lost 6 bases. CDR3 sequence: CASSETGGTGSNEQFF. CDR3 DNA sequence: TGTGCCAGCAGTGAGACGGGTGGGACAGGGTCCAATGAGCAGTTCTTC. Full variable domain (outside the CDR3, taken from reference TRBV2 and TRBJ2-1): EPEVTQTPSHQVTQMGQEVILRCVPISNHLYFYWYRQILGQKVEFLVSFYNNEISEKSEIFDDQFSVERPDGSNFTLKIRSTKLEDSAMYFCASSETGGTGSNEQFFGPGTRLTVL.

This clonotype was detected a few times. V and J are TRBV20-1 and TRBJ2-7, with 8 bases identical to TRBD2. V lost 0 bases and J lost 0; bases outside the gene matches: 7. Germline CDR1 and CDR2: DFQATT and SNEGSKA (reference sequence). The CDR3 is 16 amino acids. CDR3 amino acids: CSARELAGGSSYEQYF. The CDR3 nucleotides read TGCAGTGCTAGAGAACTTGCGGGGGGCTCCTCCTACGAGCAGTACTTC.

The rearrangement uses TRBV9 and TRBJ2-1, with D unclear. The CDR3 extends over 15 amino acids. V lost 6 bases and J lost 0, with 13 bases in between. Looked up from germline, CDR1 is SGDLS and CDR2 is YYNGEE. The CDR3 sequence: CASNPTPSSYNEQFF. CDR3 DNA sequence: TGTGCCAGCAACCCAACTCCCAGCTCCTACAATGAGCAGTTCTTC.

The J gene is TRBJ2-1, the V gene TRBV7-2, with 8 positions matching TRBD2. V was pared by 4 bases and J by 8 bases, with 13 bases of the junction left unmatched. CDR3 length: 16 amino acids. In germline, CDR1 is SGHTA, CDR2 FQGNSA. Here the CDR3 reads CASSSGLARPLHEQFF. Written as DNA, the CDR3 is TGTGCCAGCAGCTCTGGACTAGCTAGGCCCCTTCATGAGCAGTTCTTC.

The chain employs TRBV3-1 and TRBJ2-2; D uncertain. CDR1 LGHDT and CDR2 YNNKEL come from the germline V gene (reference sequence). The V and J ends lost 3 bases and 8 bases respectively, with 19 bases between them. The length of the CDR3 is 16 residues. CDR3 protein: CASSQVGQVLPGELFF. CDR3 nucleotide sequence: TGTGCCAGCAGCCAGGTTGGTCAAGTCCTACCTGGGGAGCTGTTTTTT.

V gene TRBV20-1 combines with J gene TRBJ2-7; D unclear. The V gene lost 1 base and the J gene lost 4 bases, with 5 bases spanning the gap. The CDR3 has 11 amino acids. Germline values: CDR1 DFQATT, CDR2 SNEGSKA (reference sequence). DNA of the CDR3: TGCAGTGCTAGAGCTCTATACGAGCAGTACTTC. As protein: CSARALYEQYF.

The V and J genes are TRBV7-7 and TRBJ2-4; D assignment may be TRBD1 or TRBD2 (5 bases each). This CDR3 is 13 amino acids long. V lost 1 base and J 13 bases, leaving 14 bases between the germline ends. The germline gives CDR1 SSHAT, CDR2 FNYEAQ (reference sequence). The CDR3, as DNA: TGTGCCAGCAGCTTAGGGGCATTCGGGGCCCAGTACTTC. It translates to CASSLGAFGAQYF.

Points on this clonotype: Germline is not matched at one junction end, which may reflect a read error. V usage is TRBV5-1 and J usage is TRBJ2-3, with TRBD1 matching over 8 bases. The CDR3 loop spans 15 amino acids. In germline, CDR1 is SGHRS, CDR2 YFSETQ. The CDR3 loop reads CAGSLQGAATDTQYF. The CDR3, as DNA: TGCGCCGGCAGCTTGCAGGGGGCAGCAACAGATACGCAGTATTTT.

In DNA, the CDR3 is TGCAGTGTTTTGAGTAATGAAAAACTGTTTTTT. Its protein is CSVLSNEKLFF. V is TRBV20-1 and J is TRBJ1-4; no definite D call. CDR3 length: 11 amino acids. V lost 7 bases and J lost 4, with 7 bases in between. CDR1 DFQATT and CDR2 SNEGSKA come from the germline V gene (reference sequence).

The chain joins TRBV5-1 to TRBJ2-5; TRBD1 aligns across 8 bases. This CDR3 has 14 amino acids. The germline CDR1 and CDR2 sequences are SGHRS and YFSETQ. J lost 2 bases, V lost 4 bases, and 4 bases had no gene match. The CDR3 DNA sequence: TGCGCCAGCAGCATAGGACAGGGACAAGAGACCCAGTACTTC. Translating it yields CASSIGQGQETQYF.

This chain uses TRBV6-1 with TRBJ1-1; 10 positions agree with TRBD1. The CDR3 extends over 13 amino acids. With 11 bases clipped from V and 4 bases from J, the junction kept 7 bases outside the gene matches. Germline V gene data show CDR1 as MNHNS and CDR2 as SASEGT. CDR3 sequence: CAGAGTGVTEAFF. The CDR3 bases are TGTGCCGGGGCCGGGACAGGGGTCACTGAAGCTTTCTTT.

V is TRBV7-2 and J is TRBJ2-5, with D perhaps matching TRBD1 or TRBD2 (6 bases each). Per the germline V gene, CDR1 is SGHTA and CDR2 is FQGNSA. This CDR3 contains 16 residues. Trimming took off 1 base at V and 1 base at J, with 13 bases between the two ends. CDR3 nucleotide sequence: TGTGCCAGCAGCTTAGACGGGGGCGCAGGCCAAGAGACCCAGTACTTC. This gives the protein CASSLDGGAGQETQYF.

This clonotype has more than one count but fewer than ten. This sequence joins TRBV10-3 and TRBJ2-5; 10 bases align to TRBD2. This CDR3 has 16 amino acids. The germline gives CDR1 ENHRY, CDR2 SYGVKD. After removal of 7 bases from V and 5 bases from J, the junction contained 13 bases not matched to a gene. CDR3 DNA sequence: TGTGCCATCACTGGCCAGCGGGGGGGCCTTTGGGAGACCCAGTACTTC. The encoded protein is CAITGQRGGLWETQYF.

The V gene is TRBV6-5, the J gene TRBJ2-7, with D possibly matching TRBD1 (6 bases). V shed 7 bases and J shed 7 bases, with 20 bases lying between them. The CDR3 totals 14 residues. Germline V lookup: CDR1 MNHEY, CDR2 SVGAGI. Here the CDR3 reads CASNSDRQLNEQYF. CDR3 coding DNA: TGTGCCAGCAATTCCGACAGGCAATTGAATGAGCAGTACTTC.

The chain employs TRBV2 and TRBJ2-2; 10 bases are shared with TRBD1. This CDR3 spans 14 amino acids. Losses at the gene ends were 7 bases for V and 5 bases for J; bases not matched to a gene: 4. CDR1 and CDR2 from the germline V gene are SNHLY and FYNNEI. The CDR3 coding sequence is TGTGCCAGCACCGGGACAGGGGCTACCGGGGAGCTGTTTTTT. Translated: CASTGTGATGELFF.

This rearrangement joins TRBV24-1 to TRBJ2-6; D is possibly TRBD2 (5 bases). This CDR3 has 16 amino acids. CDR1 and CDR2 from the germline V gene are KGHDR and SFDVKD. The ends were cut back, 9 bases at V and 2 bases at J, with 16 bases in the middle. The CDR3 here is CATPPQTGTGANVLTF. The CDR3 nucleotides are TGTGCCACCCCTCCTCAAACGGGGACTGGGGCCAACGTCCTGACTTTC.

The chain has TRBV28 and TRBJ2-4; either TRBD1 or TRBD2 may fit D (5 bases each). V lost 11 bases to trimming and J lost 2 bases, with 13 bases between them. Germline V CDR1 and CDR2: MDHEN, SYDVKM. The CDR3 runs 13 residues. CDR3 DNA sequence: TGTGCCGCCAAGGGACGGTCCAAAAACATTCAGTACTTC. It is translated as CAAKGRSKNIQYF.

V usage is TRBV12-3 or TRBV12-4 and J usage is TRBJ1-5; 8 positions agree with TRBD1. J lost 4 bases, V lost 6 bases, and 2 bases had no gene match. This CDR3 is built from 13 residues. In nucleotides, the CDR3 is TGTGCCAGCAGGCGACAGGGGAATCAGCCCCAGCATTTT. This sequence encodes CASRRQGNQPQHF.

This rearrangement joins TRBV9 to TRBJ2-4; the D gene is possibly TRBD1 (5 bases). Trimming took 6 bases from V and 0 from J, leaving 13 bases between them. Germline lookup yields CDR1 SGDLS and CDR2 YYNGEE. The CDR3 sequence is 15 residues long. The CDR3 DNA is TGTGCCAGCACCCCAGGGTGGGGAGCCAAAAACATTCAGTACTTC. Its protein product is CASTPGWGAKNIQYF.

The V and J genes are TRBV4-1 and TRBJ1-2; possible D gene TRBD1, 5 bases. Germline CDR1 reads MGHRA; CDR2 reads YSYEKL. Trimming removed 11 bases at V and 0 bases at J, with 22 bases between. The CDR3 contains 16 residues. CDR3 loop: CALSQEQGVANYGYTF. CDR3 nucleotides: TGCGCCCTAAGCCAAGAGCAGGGAGTAGCTAACTATGGCTACACCTTC.

This chain uses TRBV25-1 with TRBJ2-3; no firm D call. The V end lost 7 bases, the J end lost 5 bases, and 13 bases lay between the germline ends. CDR1 is MGHDK and CDR2 is SYGVNS in the germline V gene. The CDR3 is 13 residues long. CDR3 sequence reads: CASKGLPGDTQYF. CDR3 DNA: TGTGCCAGCAAAGGCCTGCCGGGAGATACGCAGTATTTT.

In its sample, this clonotype was seen once. V and J are TRBV9 and TRBJ2-5; the D gene is possibly TRBD2 (6 bases). The ends were cut back, 2 bases at V and 2 bases at J, with 16 bases in the middle. The germline CDR1 and CDR2 sequences are SGDLS and YYNGEE. The CDR3 is made up of 16 amino acids. The CDR3 loop is CASSVGDSGLQETQYF. The DNA for the CDR3 is TGTGCCAGCAGCGTTGGGGACTCGGGGCTTCAAGAGACCCAGTACTTC.